The T cell receptor beta chain described here comes from a study of CD8 T cells in ankylosing spondylitis. Study outcomes and limitations: Past research had described some motif variants in reactive arthritis synovial fluid and blood. Seemingly characteristic of ankylosing spondylitis blood was a TCR beta motif consisting of about 8 highly homologous variants.

Libraries of TCR beta came from quantitative 5'-RACE with molecular barcodes. TCRdb called the 5' RACE reads again in MiXCR, with one record for every CDR3 protein. The sample yields 30,000 to 45,000 distinct CDR3 sequences, 4.5% to 6% seen once. The V end was cut by 6 bases, the J end by 0 bases, with 9 bases between. The CDR3 is 13 residues long. Germline CDR1 is MNHEY and CDR2 is SMNVEV (reference sequence). This clonotype appeared many times. Its target is unknown. Sequenced input: blood, either unsorted or a sorted T cell fraction (not recorded which). The chain combines TRBV27 with TRBJ2-7; maybe TRBD1 (6 bases). The clonotype was recovered from a male donor with ankylosing spondylitis or in good health (not recorded which). CDR3 in amino acids: CASRADSSYEQYF. The DNA of the CDR3 is TGTGCCAGCAGGGCGGACAGCTCCTACGAGCAGTACTTC.